One sample yielded the 30 T cell receptor beta chains listed below, sequenced in a study of vaccination and CD4 T cells after COVID-19. Cultured CD4+ T-cell DNA underwent Oncomine TCR Beta short-read sequencing. TCRdb passed the PCR reads through MiXCR, listing each CDR3 protein once. The table includes 10,000 to 15,000 distinct CDR3 sequences, about 50% detected once. Treatment here: roughly 10-day PBMC culture with coronavirus spike peptide pools or control peptides (ViraFEST assay). These receptors are not linked to any known antigen. The material sequenced was CD4+ T cells from blood, cultured in vitro. The receptors here all came from a human donor who had recovered from COVID-19.

The chain carries TRBV6-1 and TRBJ2-7; TRBD1 aligns across 8 bases. V dropped 6 bases and J dropped 7; count of bases not matched to a gene: 8. In germline, CDR1 is MNHNS, CDR2 SASEGT. This CDR3 is built from 13 residues. The CDR3 spells CASRAGGLGEQYF. In DNA, the CDR3 is TGTGCCAGCAGGGCAGGGGGCCTCGGGGAGCAGTACTTC.

J is TRBJ1-1 and V is TRBV5-1; the D gene is possibly TRBD1 (5 bases). V gave up 0 bases and J gave up 1 base, with 10 bases separating them. The germline CDR1 and CDR2 sequences are SGHRS and YFSETQ. The CDR3 is 15 residues long. DNA of the CDR3: TGCGCCAGCAGCTTGGGTAGGGGAGGGAACACTGAAGCTTTCTTT. Residues: CASSLGRGGNTEAFF.

In its sample, this clonotype was seen a few times. The V gene is TRBV7-2, the J gene TRBJ2-3; possibly TRBD1 or TRBD2 for D (5 bases each). The CDR3 spans 15 residues. The germline V gene has CDR1 SGHTA and CDR2 FQGNSA. V was clipped by 4 bases and J by 0 bases, with 11 bases between them. The CDR3 region has the DNA TGTGCCAGCAGCTACCCCGGGGCGAGCACAGATACGCAGTATTTT. This translates into CASSYPGASTDTQYF.

This chain joins TRBV19 and TRBJ1-4; D remains ambiguous. The ends were cut back, 6 bases at V and 8 bases at J, with 10 bases in the middle. CDR3 size: 12 residues. Germline V gives CDR1 LNHDA, CDR2 SQIVND (reference sequence). CDR3 coding DNA: TGTGCCAGTAGCCGGGTCTTCGAAAAACTGTTTTTT. Amino acids: CASSRVFEKLFF.

J is TRBJ2-5 and V is TRBV19, with D maybe TRBD1 (5 bases). Germline V gene data show CDR1 as LNHDA and CDR2 as SQIVND (reference sequence). This CDR3 contains 14 residues. The ends were cut back, 5 bases at V and 7 bases at J, with 17 bases in the middle. CDR3 amino acids: CASSLQSPGATQYF. The CDR3 nucleotides read TGTGCCAGTAGTTTGCAGTCCCCTGGGGCGACCCAGTACTTC.

The rearrangement uses TRBV11-3 and TRBJ2-7, with 8 nucleotides matching TRBD2. The CDR3 is 15 amino acids. CDR1 and CDR2 (germline): SGHNT, YENEEA. V lost 5 bases to trimming and J lost 1 base; unmatched junction nucleotides: 7. The DNA for the CDR3 is TGTGCCAGCAGCCCCCGGGTAGCGGGGTCCTACGAGCAGTACTTC. The encoded protein is CASSPRVAGSYEQYF.

The chain couples TRBV6-1 to TRBJ2-1; the match to TRBD2 covers 11 bases. V was clipped by 2 bases and J by 7 bases; unmatched bases: 4. This CDR3 contains 15 residues. Looked up from germline, CDR1 is MNHNS and CDR2 is SASEGT. CDR3 DNA sequence: TGTGCCAGCAGTGAAACGGCTAGCGGGAGGAATGAGCAGTTCTTC. This translates into CASSETASGRNEQFF.

The chain joins TRBV28 to TRBJ1-2; tentatively, D is TRBD1 (5 bases). The CDR3 spans 13 residues. Germline V gene lookup returns CDR1 MDHEN and CDR2 SYDVKM. V lost 4 bases and J 8 bases, leaving 14 bases between the germline ends. CDR3 sequence (DNA): TGTGCCAGCAGTTCCGGACGGCGGGACGGCTACACCTTC. Amino acid sequence: CASSSGRRDGYTF.

The rearrangement uses TRBV6-2 or TRBV6-3 and TRBJ1-1, with 8 bases that match TRBD1. CDR1 MNHEY and CDR2 SVGEGT come from the germline V gene. The CDR3 is 15 residues long. With 6 bases clipped from V and 0 bases from J, the junction kept 6 bases outside the gene matches. CDR3: CASSPTGALNTEAFF. The CDR3 nucleotides are TGTGCCAGCAGCCCGACAGGGGCCCTGAACACTGAAGCTTTCTTT.

Worth noting for this clonotype: With a much larger clone just one base away, this may be a read error. The gene calls are TRBV5-8 and TRBJ1-1, with D tentatively TRBD1 (5 bases). The CDR3 extends over 13 amino acids. CDR1 is SGHTS and CDR2 is YDEGEE in the germline V gene. The DNA for the CDR3 is TGTGCCAGCAGCCGACAGCGGAACACTGAAGTTTTCTTT. Amino acids: CASSRQRNTEVFF.

The chain combines TRBV20-1 with TRBJ1-6, with D possibly being TRBD1 (6 bases). This CDR3 is built from 15 residues. Between the trimmed V and J ends, which lost 5 bases and 6 bases, there was a span of 17 bases. Germline CDR1 is DFQATT and CDR2 is SNEGSKA (reference sequence). CDR3 sequence reads: CSAGSRGNGNSPLHF. The DNA of the CDR3 is TGCAGTGCTGGATCTAGGGGGAACGGTAATTCACCCCTCCACTTT.

J is TRBJ2-3 and V is TRBV20-1; no clear D gene. Deletions cut 5 bases from V and 0 bases from J, with 12 bases between. The CDR3 is made up of 14 amino acids. CDR1 and CDR2 from the germline V gene are DFQATT and SNEGSKA (reference sequence). CDR3 region: CSAGRPGSTDTQYF. The CDR3 DNA reads as TGCAGTGCTGGCCGGCCCGGGAGCACAGATACGCAGTATTTT.

The rearrangement joins TRBV6-1 to TRBJ1-3, with TRBD1 as a possible D gene (6 bases). The CDR3 runs to 14 residues. Per germline, CDR1 MNHNS and CDR2 SASEGT. The germline V and J ends were trimmed by 7 bases and 3 bases, with 13 bases remaining between them. CDR3 DNA: TGTGCCAGCACCACCGGGGGCTTTGGAAACACCATATATTTT. It translates to CASTTGGFGNTIYF.

The rearrangement joins TRBV7-9 to TRBJ2-3; 16 positions agree with TRBD2. This CDR3 spans 18 amino acids. Germline V gene lookup returns CDR1 SEHNR and CDR2 FQNEAQ (reference sequence). The ends lost 3 bases at V and 4 bases at J; junction bases unmatched: 7. The chain's CDR3 is CASSFRVGTSGGADTQYF. In DNA, the CDR3 is TGTGCCAGCAGCTTTAGGGTCGGGACTAGCGGGGGGGCAGATACGCAGTATTTT.

This clonotype was observed a few times. The chain carries TRBV7-2 and TRBJ1-4; no clear D. The V end lost 5 bases, the J end lost 0 bases, and 10 bases lay between the germline ends. This CDR3 has 15 amino acids. Germline assignment: CDR1 SGHTA and CDR2 FQGNSA. The CDR3 loop is CASSPTAPTNEKLFF. The CDR3 region has the DNA TGTGCCAGCAGCCCAACAGCGCCAACTAATGAAAAACTGTTTTTT.

This rearrangement joins TRBV19 to TRBJ1-2; D uncertain. CDR1 is LNHDA, CDR2 SQIVND, per germline (reference sequence). The length of the CDR3 is 15 residues. Trimming shortened V by 1 base and J by 0 bases, and 9 bases separated the two germline ends. For the CDR3, the DNA is TGTGCCAGTAGTATAGTGACACTTTCTAACTATGGCTACACCTTC. Residues: CASSIVTLSNYGYTF.

This clonotype appeared a few times. V is TRBV19 and J is TRBJ1-5; no clear D. CDR1 and CDR2 from the germline V gene are LNHDA and SQIVND (reference sequence). The CDR3 totals 17 residues. Trimming pared 7 bases from V and 0 bases from J, leaving 19 bases between. CDR3 DNA sequence: TGTGCCAGTATTACCTCCGCGGCGGACGTTAGCAATCAGCCCCAGCATTTT. Its protein is CASITSAADVSNQPQHF. The variable domain in full, completed from reference TRBV19 and TRBJ1-5, reads DGGITQSPKYLFRKEGQNVTLSCEQNLNHDAMYWYRQDPGQGLRLIYYSQIVNDFQKGDIAEGYSVSREKKESFPLTVTSAQKNPTAFYLCASITSAADVSNQPQHFGDGTRLSIL.

The genes are TRBV20-1 and TRBJ2-3; TRBD2 agrees at 7 bases. The V and J ends lost 2 bases and 4 bases, in that order; junction bases with no gene match: 6. The germline gives CDR1 DFQATT, CDR2 SNEGSKA (reference sequence). The CDR3 contains 14 residues. CDR3 in DNA: TGCAGTGCTAGAATCCCGGGAGGACCAGATACGCAGTATTTT. Translating it yields CSARIPGGPDTQYF.

The V gene is TRBV20-1, the J gene TRBJ1-4; TRBD1 is a possible D gene (5 bases). Germline lookup yields CDR1 DFQATT and CDR2 SNEGSKA (reference sequence). CDR3 length: 15 residues. V was clipped by 5 bases and J by 0 bases, with 13 bases between them. This CDR3 is CSASQRGSTNEKLFF. CDR3 coding DNA: TGCAGTGCTTCCCAGAGGGGATCAACTAATGAAAAACTGTTTTTT.

A note on this clonotype: A read error may account for a junction end that differs from germline. V gene TRBV2 combines with J gene TRBJ2-2, with D hard to call. The length of the CDR3 is 14 residues. The germline CDR1 and CDR2 sequences are SNHLY and FYNNEI. CDR3 sequence: CASSEGPKAGELFF. The CDR3 nucleotides are TGTGCCAGCAGCGAAGGACCCAAAGCCGGGGAGCTGTTTTTT.

The sample holds a few counts of this clonotype. The rearrangement uses TRBV19 and TRBJ1-2; TRBD1 matches 7 bases. This CDR3 is 16 amino acids long. V shed 5 bases, J shed 4 bases, and the junction held 13 bases outside the gene matches. Germline V gives CDR1 LNHDA, CDR2 SQIVND (reference sequence). CDR3 in amino acids: CASSSQQTGFGYGYTF. The CDR3, as DNA: TGTGCCAGTAGTTCCCAACAGACAGGGTTTGGCTATGGCTACACCTTC.

This CDR3 reads CASSPGQIPTNEKLFF. The CDR3 region has the DNA TGTGCCAGCAGCCCGGGGCAGATCCCAACTAATGAAAAACTGTTTTTT. The genes are TRBV7-9 and TRBJ1-4, with D perhaps TRBD1 (5 bases). V lost 5 bases and J 0 bases, leaving 13 bases between the germline ends. The germline gives CDR1 SEHNR, CDR2 FQNEAQ (reference sequence). This CDR3 is built from 16 residues.

This rearrangement joins TRBV12-5 to TRBJ2-7, with TRBD1 identical over 7 bases. CDR1 is LGHNT and CDR2 is FRNRAP in the germline V gene. The trim removed 0 bases at V and 1 base at J, leaving 3 bases unmatched. The CDR3 is made up of 15 amino acids. The CDR3 spells CASGLVATGSYEQYF. CDR3 coding DNA: TGTGCTAGTGGTTTGGTTGCGACAGGGTCCTACGAGCAGTACTTC.

This clonotype came up once. Written as DNA, the CDR3 is TGCAGTGCTAGCCCCGGGGCTAAGACCCAGTACTTC. Its protein product is CSASPGAKTQYF. The rearrangement uses TRBV20-1 and TRBJ2-5; D is perhaps TRBD1 or TRBD2 (5 bases each). Trimming removed 3 bases from V and 6 bases from J, with 11 bases in between. Germline V CDR1 and CDR2: DFQATT, SNEGSKA (reference sequence). The CDR3 is 12 amino acids.

A single count supports this clonotype. The CDR3: CASSVAGDSEQYF. The CDR3 nucleotides are TGTGCCAGCAGCGTAGCGGGAGATAGCGAGCAGTACTTC. The V and J genes are TRBV2 and TRBJ2-7, with 9 bases fitting TRBD2. V gave up 6 bases and J gave up 6 bases; unmatched junction bases: 6. CDR1 and CDR2 from the germline V gene are SNHLY and FYNNEI. CDR3 length: 13 residues. Full variable domain (remainder filled in from reference TRBV2 and TRBJ2-7): EPEVTQTPSHQVTQMGQEVILRCVPISNHLYFYWYRQILGQKVEFLVSFYNNEISEKSEIFDDQFSVERPDGSNFTLKIRSTKLEDSAMYFCASSVAGDSEQYFGPGTRLTVT.

Only a few counts were recorded for this clonotype. V and J are TRBV25-1 and TRBJ1-3, with D perhaps matching TRBD1 (6 bases). CDR1 is MGHDK, CDR2 SYGVNS, per germline. Trimming stripped 6 bases from V and 6 bases from J, with 15 bases between. The CDR3 contains 14 residues. CDR3 sequence: CASSQDTGPNTIYF. Written as DNA, the CDR3 is TGTGCCAGCAGCCAAGACACAGGGCCAAACACCATATATTTT.

The chain uses TRBV27 and TRBJ2-5; 9 bases are shared with TRBD1. This CDR3 is built from 14 residues. The V and J ends lost 8 bases and 7 bases, in that order; junction bases with no gene match: 11. Per the germline V gene, CDR1 is MNHEY and CDR2 is SMNVEV (reference sequence). The CDR3 here is CASSEGQGRGTQYF. The CDR3 nucleotides are TGTGCCAGCTCGGAGGGACAGGGACGGGGGACCCAGTACTTC.

V usage is TRBV20-1 and J usage is TRBJ2-3; TRBD2 agrees at 14 bases. The CDR3 covers 16 residues. Per the germline V gene, CDR1 is DFQATT and CDR2 is SNEGSKA (reference sequence). J lost 6 bases, V lost 6 bases, and 11 bases had no gene match. The CDR3 DNA reads as TGCAGTGCAAACGGACTAGCGGGGGGCCGGCAGGATACGCAGTATTTT. It encodes CSANGLAGGRQDTQYF.

The chain carries TRBV10-1 and TRBJ2-7; 7 bases are shared with TRBD1. Trimming at V came to 9 bases and at J to 2 bases, leaving 13 bases not matched to a gene. CDR1 and CDR2 (germline): WNHNN, SYGVQD (reference sequence). The CDR3 extends over 15 amino acids. CDR3 residues: CARRGQVTTTYEQYF. CDR3 in DNA: TGCGCCAGACGAGGACAGGTGACGACTACCTACGAGCAGTACTTC.

The chain uses TRBV19 and TRBJ1-1; 9 bases are shared with TRBD1. Germline CDR1 is LNHDA and CDR2 is SQIVND (reference sequence). The CDR3 is 14 amino acids. The ends lost 6 bases at V and 0 bases at J; junction bases unmatched: 2. CDR3 residues: CASRTGGVNTEAFF. In DNA form, the CDR3 reads TGTGCCAGTAGGACAGGGGGGGTGAACACTGAAGCTTTCTTT.